There are many counts of the clone carrying this TCR beta chain. The antigen remains unidentified. The data belong to a study of blood T cells in healthy people across ages. Study-wide points: PBMCs went unsorted, and a conclusive naive versus antigen-experienced comparison was therefore prevented. Observed TCR beta diversity showed a strong correlation with the percentage of naive T cells as measured by flow cytometry. Comparison with aged donors showed that long-lived donors had more naive CD4+ cells and higher diversity. The diversity estimates, figures obtained from one million T cells, were considered underestimates.

The germline V and J ends were trimmed by 3 bases and 5 bases, with 8 bases remaining between them. The CDR3 contains 11 residues. CDR1 is SQVTM and CDR2 is ANQGSEA in the germline V gene. A J-beta primer mix and a sample-barcoded 5' primer were used in a second PCR of roughly 7 to 12 cycles. TCRdb re-analysed the 5' RACE reads in MiXCR, keeping a single row per CDR3 protein. The sample shows about 1.8 million distinct CDR3 sequences, roughly 52% of them seen only once. The chain employs TRBV29-1 and TRBJ2-7; D is uncertain. This receptor was obtained from a woman aged 40 to 50 in good health. Specimen: blood. CDR3 sequence: CSVDNRDEQYF. DNA of the CDR3: TGCAGCGTTGACAACCGGGACGAGCAGTACTTC.